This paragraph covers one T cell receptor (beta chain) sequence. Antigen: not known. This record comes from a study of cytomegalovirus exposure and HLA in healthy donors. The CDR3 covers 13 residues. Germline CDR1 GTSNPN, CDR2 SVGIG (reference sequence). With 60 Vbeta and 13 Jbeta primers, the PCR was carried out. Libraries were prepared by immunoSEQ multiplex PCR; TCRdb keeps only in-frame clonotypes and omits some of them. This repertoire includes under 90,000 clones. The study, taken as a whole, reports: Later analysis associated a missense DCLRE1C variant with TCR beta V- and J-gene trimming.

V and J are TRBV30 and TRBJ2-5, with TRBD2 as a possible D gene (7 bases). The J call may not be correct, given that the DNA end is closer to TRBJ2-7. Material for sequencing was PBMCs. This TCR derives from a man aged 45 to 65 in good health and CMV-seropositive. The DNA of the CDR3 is TGTGCCGGACTAGTTACAGGGTCCAACGAGCAGTACTTC. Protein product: CAGLVTGSNEQYF.